This T cell receptor beta chain appears in the sequencing data of a study of blood T cell repertoires in COVID-19. About the study: From the United States, Italy and Spain came samples of acute and convalescent COVID-19.

Libraries were prepared by immunoSEQ multiplex PCR; TCRdb keeps only in-frame clonotypes and omits some of them. The sample shows about 120,000 clones, 79% of them seen only once. This clone was picked up one time. The CDR3 is made up of 16 amino acids. The germline V gene encodes CDR1 MGHDK and CDR2 SYGVNS. The V segment lost 0 bases and the J segment 3 bases; nucleotides outside the gene matches: 6. The V gene is TRBV25-1, the J gene TRBJ2-3, with 7 positions matching TRBD1. The receptor comes from a woman aged 80 or over with acute or convalescent COVID-19. The sequenced sample was peripheral blood. CDR3 amino acids: CASSEYLTGRTDTQYF. In DNA, the CDR3 is TGTGCCAGCAGTGAATATCTGACAGGGCGGACAGATACGCAGTATTTT. Full variable domain (missing parts from reference TRBV25-1 and TRBJ2-3): EADIYQTPRYLVIGTGKKITLECSQTMGHDKMYWYQQDPGMELHLIHYSYGVNSTEKGDLSSESTVSRIRTEHFPLTLESARPSHTSQYLCASSEYLTGRTDTQYFGPGTRLTVL.